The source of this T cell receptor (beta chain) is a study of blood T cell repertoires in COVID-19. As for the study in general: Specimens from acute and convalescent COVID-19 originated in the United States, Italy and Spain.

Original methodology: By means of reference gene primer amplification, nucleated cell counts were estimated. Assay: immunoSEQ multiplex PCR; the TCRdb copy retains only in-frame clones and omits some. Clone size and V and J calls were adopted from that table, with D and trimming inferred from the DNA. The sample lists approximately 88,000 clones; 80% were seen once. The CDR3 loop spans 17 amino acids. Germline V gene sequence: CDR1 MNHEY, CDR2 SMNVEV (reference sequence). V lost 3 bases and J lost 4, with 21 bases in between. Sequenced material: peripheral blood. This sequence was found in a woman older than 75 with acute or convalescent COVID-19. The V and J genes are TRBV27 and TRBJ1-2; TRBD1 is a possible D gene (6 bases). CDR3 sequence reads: CASSFRLGTLDSYGYTF. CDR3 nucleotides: TGTGCCAGCAGTTTTCGTTTGGGGACCCTGGACAGCTATGGCTACACCTTC.